This T cell receptor beta chain stems from a study of cytomegalovirus exposure and HLA in healthy donors. General observations from the study: Sequencing artifact likely explains a cluster of highly shared sequence variants. Sequencing depth roughly uniform across donors was assumed in presence/absence analyses.

It was with 60 Vbeta and 13 Jbeta primers that the PCR ran. Using immunoSEQ multiplex PCR, the repertoire was profiled, and TCRdb retains in-frame clones only, with some absent. This sample has approximately 190,000 clones; about 87% occur once, and the top ten carry over 1%. A word on this clone: Its antigen is unknown. Compared with germline, one end of the junction differs, possibly owing to a read error.

At collection, donors were nominally healthy, but unrecorded immune exposures were probable. Germline CDR1 is SQVTM and CDR2 is ANQGSEA. The CDR3 loop spans 15 amino acids. The sequenced material came from PBMCs. The chain combines TRBV29-1 with TRBJ2-6; D possibly corresponds to TRBD1 (6 bases). The clonotype was recovered from a young man in good health and CMV-seronegative. DNA of the CDR3: TGCAGCGTTCAGATCAGGGGCCCTGGGGCCAACGGCCTGACTTTC. It specifies CSVQIRGPGANGLTF.